This TCR beta chain was sequenced in a study of early T cells in non-severe SARS-CoV-2 infection. Each CDR3 protein gets one entry after TCRdb re-called the 5' RACE reads with MiXCR. The sample consists of 25,000 to 35,000 distinct CDR3 sequences, roughly 5.2% of them appearing once. This clonotype is medium-sized in the sample. Germline V gene sequence: CDR1 MNHEY, CDR2 SVGEGT. CDR3 length: 11 amino acids. V dropped 3 bases and J dropped 6 bases, with 3 bases sitting between them. Sequencing was done on a sample of whole blood. The chain couples TRBV6-2 or TRBV6-3 to TRBJ2-1; unclear D gene. The source of this sequence is an adult who was a healthcare worker with PCR-confirmed SARS-CoV-2 infection or an uninfected control (not recorded which). The CDR3 sequence is CASSYGNEQFF. In nucleotides, the CDR3 is TGTGCCAGCAGTTATGGCAATGAGCAGTTCTTC.